The 23 T cell receptor beta chains listed next were all sequenced from one sample in a study of blood T cell repertoires in COVID-19 (TCRdb year 2020). The library was made by the immunoSEQ multiplex PCR assay. Here the immuneACCESS table is served through TCRdb, limited to in-frame sequences with V and J called. Missing clones are a known gap in these copies; in checked studies unresolved V genes cover under half, and the rest lacks a known reason. The sample yields under 60,000 clones; around four fifths were counted once. Roughly 4% of the sample is in the top ten clones. Material: peripheral blood. These receptors all stem from a man aged 60 to 69 with acute or convalescent COVID-19.

The chain uses TRBV5-1 and TRBJ1-1; D uncertain. The CDR3 is 15 amino acids. The germline CDR1 and CDR2 sequences are SGHRS and YFSETQ. V was cut by 0 bases and J by 2 bases, with 11 bases left in between. CDR3 protein: CASSLGPGSNTEAFF. Here the CDR3 DNA reads TGCGCCAGCAGCTTGGGCCCAGGATCCAACACTGAAGCTTTCTTT. Drawing the rest from reference TRBV5-1 and TRBJ1-1, the complete variable domain is KAGVTQTPRYLIKTRGQQVTLSCSPISGHRSVSWYQQTPGQGLQFLFEYFSETQRNKGNFPGRFSGRQFSNSRSEMNVSTLELGDSALYLCASSLGPGSNTEAFFGQGTRLTVV.

The V gene is TRBV19, the J gene TRBJ2-7; 7 bases agree with TRBD2. Germline V gives CDR1 LNHDA, CDR2 SQIVND (reference sequence). The CDR3 consists of 14 residues. The J segment lost 7 bases and the V segment lost 2 bases, leaving 8 bases of the junction unmatched. CDR3 DNA: TGTGCCAGTAGTATACCTCAGACCGGGGGGGAGCAGTACTTC. The encoded protein is CASSIPQTGGEQYF.

V and J are TRBV7-8 and TRBJ2-5; maybe TRBD2 (5 bases). This CDR3 is 16 amino acids long. Germline assignment: CDR1 SGHVS and CDR2 FQNEAQ. V gave up 2 bases and J gave up 3 bases, with 16 bases separating them. In nucleotides, the CDR3 is TGTGCCAGCAGCTTAAATCCCTCGGGGTACAAAGAGACCCAGTACTTC. Protein: CASSLNPSGYKETQYF.

V gene TRBV6-6 combines with J gene TRBJ2-7; unclear D gene. The CDR3 is 12 amino acids. Trimming left V 4 bases short and J 4 bases short, with 8 bases between. From germline, CDR1 is MNHNY and CDR2 SVGAGI (reference sequence). CDR3 in amino acids: CASSSTDYEQYF. The CDR3 nucleotides are TGTGCCAGCAGTTCCACTGATTACGAGCAGTACTTC.

The gene calls are TRBV20-1 and TRBJ1-1; D is undetermined. This CDR3 has 10 residues. CDR1 and CDR2 from the germline V gene are DFQATT and SNEGSKA (reference sequence). The chain's CDR3 is CSPGGTEAFF. The DNA for the CDR3 is TGCAGCCCCGGTGGCACTGAAGCTTTCTTT.

The V and J genes are TRBV12-3 or TRBV12-4 and TRBJ1-4; D unclear. The CDR3 totals 11 residues. The V gene lost 3 bases and the J gene lost 7 bases, with 3 bases spanning the gap. The DNA for the CDR3 is TGTGCCAGCAGTTTTAGTGAAAAACTGTTTTTT. As protein: CASSFSEKLFF.

As to this clone: Because it lacks the conserved phenylalanine or tryptophan at the end, this CDR3 is likely a read error. The DNA is omitted, as the CDR3 cannot be located on it reliably, and the CDR3 follows TCRdb's listing. The V and J genes are TRBV2 and TRBJ1-1; TRBD1 is taken as the D call from the table, unchecked against the DNA. The CDR3 comprises 11 residues, both ends counted. CDR1 is SNHLY and CDR2 is FYNNEI in the germline V gene. CDR3 amino acids: CASTQEGTGTV.

This chain connects TRBV6-4 to TRBJ2-1; the match to TRBD1 covers 9 bases. Germline CDR1 is MRHNA and CDR2 is SNTAGT. Trimming at V came to 3 bases and at J to 7 bases, leaving 7 bases not matched to a gene. The CDR3 covers 15 residues. The CDR3 coding sequence is TGTGCCAGCAGTGATCCGGGACAGGGCCAAAATGAGCAGTTCTTC. It specifies CASSDPGQGQNEQFF.

The rearrangement joins TRBV2 to TRBJ2-1; a weak D match, TRBD2 (6 bases). This CDR3 is built from 14 residues. Germline values: CDR1 SNHLY, CDR2 FYNNEI. V was clipped by 4 bases and J by 0 bases, with 7 bases between them. The CDR3 region has the DNA TGTGCCAGCAGTGGGGGACTCTCCTACAATGAGCAGTTCTTC. Protein: CASSGGLSYNEQFF.

The rearrangement joins TRBV5-1 to TRBJ2-5; D might be TRBD2 (6 bases). V was pared by 7 bases and J by 0 bases, with 22 bases between. CDR3 length: 17 amino acids. Germline assignment: CDR1 SGHRS and CDR2 YFSETQ. This CDR3 is CASGIGGSVPYQETQYF. CDR3 bases: TGCGCCAGCGGCATAGGAGGGTCTGTCCCGTACCAAGAGACCCAGTACTTC. Full variable domain (outside the CDR3, taken from reference TRBV5-1 and TRBJ2-5): KAGVTQTPRYLIKTRGQQVTLSCSPISGHRSVSWYQQTPGQGLQFLFEYFSETQRNKGNFPGRFSGRQFSNSRSEMNVSTLELGDSALYLCASGIGGSVPYQETQYFGPGTRLLVL.

J is TRBJ2-1 and V is TRBV18; D may be TRBD1 (6 bases). This CDR3 region has 16 residues. The V end lost 3 bases, the J end lost 7 bases, and 19 bases lay between the germline ends. Per germline, CDR1 KGHSH and CDR2 LQKENI. The CDR3: CASSPVQAIRGNEQFF. The CDR3 DNA reads as TGTGCCAGCTCACCTGTCCAGGCGATAAGGGGGAATGAGCAGTTCTTC.

The chain has TRBV18 and TRBJ1-3, with D possibly TRBD1 on 6 matching bases. The germline V gene encodes CDR1 KGHSH and CDR2 LQKENI. This CDR3 is 18 amino acids long. V was trimmed by 3 bases and J by 4 bases, leaving 22 bases between them. The CDR3 loop reads CASSPYNDPRGPGNTIYF. CDR3 sequence (DNA): TGTGCCAGCTCACCTTATAACGATCCGCGGGGGCCCGGAAACACCATATATTTT. Together with reference TRBV18 and TRBJ1-3, the CDR3 gives the full variable domain: NAGVMQNPRHLVRRRGQEARLRCSPMKGHSHVYWYRQLPEEGLKFMVYLQKENIIDESGMPKERFSAEFPKEGPSILRIQQVVRGDSAAYFCASSPYNDPRGPGNTIYFGEGSWLTVV.

The rearrangement links TRBV6-5 to TRBJ1-2, with 7 nucleotides matching TRBD1. The CDR3 is 15 amino acids. Germline-derived CDR1 and CDR2 are MNHEY and SVGAGI. Germline trimming cut 4 bases from V and 2 bases from J; bases unmatched to any gene: 7. The CDR3 bases are TGTGCCAGCAGTTCCCCGATGACAGGGAACTATGGCTACACCTTC. Translating gives CASSSPMTGNYGYTF.

The chain couples TRBV9 to TRBJ2-3; 13 bases line up with TRBD2. V was pared by 4 bases and J by 13 bases, with 12 bases of the junction left unmatched. This CDR3 comprises 15 residues. Germline V gives CDR1 SGDLS, CDR2 YYNGEE. The CDR3 here is CASSSRGLAGSGEYF. For the CDR3, the DNA is TGTGCCAGCAGCTCTCGGGGACTAGCGGGGAGTGGGGAGTATTTT.

The V call is TRBV2, the J call TRBJ1-6; the D gene is possibly TRBD1 (6 bases). Germline V gene sequence: CDR1 SNHLY, CDR2 FYNNEI. Between the trimmed V and J ends, which lost 6 bases and 7 bases, there was a span of 10 bases. This CDR3 comprises 13 residues. This CDR3 reads CASRGDINSPLHF. The CDR3 coding sequence is TGTGCCAGCAGAGGGGACATCAATTCACCCCTCCACTTT.

In this sample, this clone turned up a few times. The V and J genes are TRBV6-2 or TRBV6-3 and TRBJ2-1; D not resolved. CDR1 and CDR2 (germline): MNHEY, SVGEGT. The V gene lost 5 bases and the J gene lost 0 bases, with 8 bases spanning the gap. The CDR3 extends over 14 amino acids. The DNA of the CDR3 is TGTGCCAGCAGTGACCGGAGCTCCTACAATGAGCAGTTCTTC. Translation gives CASSDRSSYNEQFF.

This chain links TRBV13 with TRBJ1-2, with 9 bases matching TRBD1. Trimming took 3 bases from V and 5 from J; bases not matched to a gene: 10. Germline CDR1 and CDR2: PRHDT and FYEKMQ (reference sequence). The CDR3 length is 16 residues. The CDR3 sequence: CASSFGLGTGTYGYTF. CDR3 nucleotides: TGTGCCAGCAGCTTCGGCCTCGGGACAGGGACATATGGCTACACCTTC.

The chain carries TRBV18 and TRBJ1-1; D remains unclear. The CDR3 has 14 residues. The germline V and J ends were trimmed by 2 bases and 1 base, with 8 bases remaining between them. Germline CDR1 is KGHSH and CDR2 is LQKENI. The DNA for the CDR3 is TGTGCCAGCTCACCAGATCGGTCGAACACTGAAGCTTTCTTT. It specifies CASSPDRSNTEAFF. Full variable domain (missing parts from reference TRBV18 and TRBJ1-1): NAGVMQNPRHLVRRRGQEARLRCSPMKGHSHVYWYRQLPEEGLKFMVYLQKENIIDESGMPKERFSAEFPKEGPSILRIQQVVRGDSAAYFCASSPDRSNTEAFFGQGTRLTVV.

The genes are TRBV7-6 and TRBJ1-1; 11 nucleotides match TRBD1. The V and J ends lost 5 bases and 3 bases, in that order; junction bases with no gene match: 14. Germline V gene data show CDR1 as SGHVS and CDR2 as FNYEAQ. The CDR3 runs to 18 residues. The CDR3 loop reads CASSLSRDRGRGDTEAFF. In nucleotides, the CDR3 is TGTGCCAGCAGCCTGTCCCGGGACAGGGGGAGGGGGGACACTGAAGCTTTCTTT.

The gene calls are TRBV6-1 and TRBJ2-1; the D gene is possibly TRBD2 (6 bases). The CDR3 extends over 14 amino acids. Per the germline V gene, CDR1 is MNHNS and CDR2 is SASEGT. Deletions cut 3 bases from V and 4 bases from J, with 10 bases between. CDR3 sequence: CASSDLASYNEQFF. CDR3 sequence (DNA): TGTGCCAGCAGTGACCTAGCGTCTTACAATGAGCAGTTCTTC.

The chain has TRBV5-5 and TRBJ1-2; no definite D call. This CDR3 contains 17 residues. Trimming left V 0 bases short and J 2 bases short, with 17 bases between. Germline V gene sequence: CDR1 SGHKS, CDR2 YYEKEE (reference sequence). The CDR3 loop reads CASSLAGGRSYNYGYTF. The CDR3 region has the DNA TGTGCCAGCAGCTTGGCCGGAGGTAGGAGCTACAACTATGGCTACACCTTC.

This chain uses TRBV4-1 with TRBJ2-1; D call uncertain. CDR3 length equals 17 residues. Germline V CDR1 and CDR2: MGHRA, YSYEKL. V was shortened by 0 bases and J by 0 bases, with 12 bases between the two germline ends. The CDR3 is CASSQDLIANSYNEQFF. In DNA, the CDR3 is TGCGCCAGCAGCCAAGATCTTATAGCCAACTCCTACAATGAGCAGTTCTTC.

This clone was detected only a few times. The gene calls are TRBV7-3 and TRBJ2-5, with D perhaps TRBD1 (5 bases). Between the trimmed V and J ends, which lost 2 bases and 0 bases, there was a span of 7 bases. Germline values: CDR1 SGHTA, CDR2 FQGTGA. The CDR3 has 14 residues. The CDR3 bases are TGTGCCAGCAGCTTATCAGGGTACCAAGAGACCCAGTACTTC. It codes for CASSLSGYQETQYF.